This TCR beta chain was identified during a study of regulatory T cells in long-lasting Graves disease (TCRdb year 2021). For the wider study: Antithyroid drugs had been taken for less than 3 months by newly diagnosed Graves' disease patients. Persistent Graves' disease patients were compared with newly diagnosed Graves' disease patients by peripheral blood TCR sequencing and RNA sequencing. The study was conducted in China and was registered as a clinical trial. A total of 33 samples were covered by TCR sequencing, comprising approximately 13 persistent and about 20 newly diagnosed Graves' disease patients. General conclusions and limits of the study: Preferential use of TRBV28, TRBJ1-2 and TRBJ2-5 was observed in persistent disease, whereas TRBV20-1 and TRBJ2-1 were favored in newly diagnosed disease. Only the TCR beta chain was sequenced and analyzed. A larger number of public clonotypes was shared among persistent patients (approximately 2,600) than among newly diagnosed patients (more than 850). Persistent Graves' disease patients showed lower TCR Shannon entropy and fewer highly expanded clones than newly diagnosed patients, suggesting clonal expansion. Peripheral blood alone was examined, since thyroid tissue, which constituted the primary lesion, could not be accessed. As a limitation, the authors acknowledged that the small sample size may reduce accuracy.

What the time point label conveys for this sample: newly diagnosed GD, antithyroid drugs for less than 3 months. For both TCR sequencing and RNA sequencing, RNA was extracted from PBMCs using TRIzol. The diagnosis of Graves' disease followed American Thyroid Association guidelines. Patients for the study were recruited at an endocrinology department in Xi'an, China. Each patient gave about 10 milliliters of peripheral blood, collected in an EDTA anticoagulant tube. Ficoll Paque Plus density gradient separation was used to isolate PBMCs, and no additional T cell sorting was done. An Agilent 2100 Bioanalyzer and agarose gel were used to check RNA quality, while a NanoDrop 2000 measured RNA concentration. Libraries were prepared through multiplex PCR. TCRdb records Illumina HiSeq 4000 as the sequencer. CDR3 regions were amplified by Arm-PCR with iRepertoire HTBI primers to construct TCR beta libraries. Gel purification was performed on PCR products prior to sequencing. As for how the authors treated the data: A total of 62 TRBV and about 13 TRBJ segments were identified across samples and were used for gene usage analysis of CDR3 amino acid clonotypes. COPE and FqMerger were used to merge filtered high-quality paired reads into contigs. BLAST was used to align contigs to IMGT TRBV, TRBD and TRBJ reference genes, with CDR3 defined following IMGT. Clonotypes above 0.1% frequency were classified as highly expanded clones. Shannon entropy served as the measure of repertoire diversity, while the Gini coefficient captured V-J evenness. A clonotype found in more than one individual was treated as public. The raw public reads went through TCRdb reprocessing: fastp at Q25, MiXCR clone calling, in-frame beta chains kept. Each CDR3 protein appears once, grouped with its most common genes and DNA. The V and J calls shown here were made by TCRdb, not taken from the authors' results. In this sample the table shows a few hundred thousand distinct CDR3 sequences, approximately 10% of which occur a single time. In total, the top ten clones hold 18% of the sample.

Here V drops 2 bases and J drops 4 bases, and the junction holds 4 bases not matched to any gene. The germline V gene yields SGHRS for CDR1 and YFSETQ for CDR2. The CDR3 measures 14 amino acids from cysteine to phenylalanine. Only the CDR3 portion is preserved as DNA: 42 bases, with reading frame beginning at the first base. Concerning this clonotype: It lacks a known antigen. Base qualities are missing; no much larger clone stands one base away.

This sample was shared with a second study, whose subject was T cells in Graves' hyperthyroidism and ophthalmopathy. According to the second study: A patient counted as having stable Graves' hyperthyroidism if no progression to ophthalmopathy occurred over 18 months of follow-up. Hyperthyroidism patients were aged 18 to 65 years and newly diagnosed, with disease duration of less than 2 months. Exclusion was applied to patients with uncontrolled infections, other autoimmune diseases, pregnancy or lactation. Diagnoses relied on clinical symptoms, serum thyroxine and TRAb, thyroid ultrasound and orbital computed tomography. For the first round of RT-PCR on the TCR CDR3, the HTBI primer set was used together with the Qiagen OneStep RT-PCR kit. Most expanded thyroid clonotypes (frequency above 0.001) were also detected in blood, suggesting blood repertoires may reflect thyroid immune responses. A model built on a 13 V-J signature distinguished ophthalmopathy from stable hyperthyroidism, reaching roughly 88% sensitivity and about 81% specificity in cross-validation and 80%/75% in testing. In validation, progression to ophthalmopathy was predicted by the model with 70.59% sensitivity and 72% to 85% specificity, a median of around 6.5 months before onset. TCR V-J signatures able to tell the groups apart were searched for in a discovery cohort of around 95 patients, of whom under 45 had Graves' ophthalmopathy and some 60 had stable Graves' hyperthyroidism. Whether ophthalmopathy could be predicted prospectively was tested in an independent validation cohort made up of approximately 19 hyperthyroidism patients plus 17 patients who later progressed to ophthalmopathy. The 90 to 100 discovery patients were randomly split 7:3 into training and test sets. The study also compared thyroid tissue and blood T-cell repertoires from several Graves' hyperthyroidism patients. After blood sampling, hyperthyroidism patients were treated with methimazole at a starting dose of 30 mg daily, and ophthalmopathy patients were treated with high-dose intravenous methylprednisolone. Libraries were constructed in a second round of multiplex PCR, after which size selection and purification were carried out. Libraries were sequenced paired-end with 100 bp reads on an Illumina HiSeq2000. SOAPnuke was used to process the raw data, removing reads that contained adapters or uncalled bases, had a mean Phred below 15, or lacked an exact match to the constant primer or identifier. High-quality paired reads were merged using COPE v1.2.5, and each unique nucleotide sequence was defined as a clonotype. Clonotypes were aligned to IMGT TRBV, TRBD and TRBJ reference segments using MiTCR v1.1. Analysis was restricted to V-J combinations with a frequency above 0.0001, which covered 99.2% of repertoires. A TCS score was defined as the ratio of F50 (clonal expansion) to E x V (chaos), with BLOSUM62-based TCRdist applied between CDR3 peptides within each V-J. Welch's t-statistics and random forest reduced just over 500 V-J features to some 14, which were used in a naive Bayes classifier (R e1071). No statistical method was used to fix the sample size in advance, and group allocation was not hidden from the investigators. The paper describes TCR Vbeta CDR3 sequencing of 140 or so peripheral blood samples, made up of about 40 ophthalmopathy patients, 70 to 75 hyperthyroidism patients and some 17 progressor patients.

The sample in question was peripheral blood mononuclear cells (PBMCs), obtained at new diagnosis, from a patient treated with antithyroid drugs. This receptor chain uses TRBV5-1 and TRBJ2-5, and TRBD2 aligns with 8 junction nucleotides. The receptor's source is a young woman with Graves disease. Donor details come from another sample of the same person, matched by shared clones. The bases read TGCGCCAGCAGCTTCGGGCTAGCGGGAGAGACCCAGTACTTC. Its protein product is CASSFGLAGETQYF.